The 28 T cell receptor beta chains presented below share a single source sample, sequenced in a study of shared clonotypes between healthy human individuals. Only in-frame clones appear in the TCRdb table, and some are missing; sequencing was by immunoSEQ multiplex PCR. There are some 500,000 clones in the sample; more than 95% occur only once, and 0.05% to 0.07% lies in the top ten. The specimen sequenced was naive CD4+ T cells sorted from blood. Subset described: CD45RA+ positively selected. These receptors all come from a woman younger than 45 in good health.

CDR3 in amino acids: CASSHFMSTHYYEQYF. The CDR3 bases are TGTGCCAGTAGTCACTTCATGAGCACCCACTACTACGAGCAGTACTTC. The chain couples TRBV19 to TRBJ2-7; D call uncertain. The CDR3 spans 16 residues. Germline V gives CDR1 LNHDA, CDR2 SQIVND (reference sequence). Trimming cost V 5 bases and J 3 bases, with 20 bases left between them.

The chain recombines TRBV4-1 with TRBJ2-1; 15 nucleotides agree with TRBD2. The germline V gene has CDR1 MGHRA and CDR2 YSYEKL. The junction had 15 bases not matched to a gene; V was cut back by 2 bases and J by 10 bases. The CDR3 has 19 amino acids. CDR3 amino acids: CASSQPGLAGGRGLREQFF. Here the CDR3 DNA reads TGCGCCAGCAGCCAACCGGGACTAGCGGGAGGAAGGGGTCTTAGGGAGCAGTTCTTC.

The J gene is TRBJ2-5, the V gene TRBV28; D is possibly TRBD1 (6 bases). The CDR3 has 15 amino acids. CDR1 is MDHEN, CDR2 SYDVKM, per germline. V lost 3 bases and J 5 bases, leaving 16 bases between the germline ends. CDR3 sequence reads: CASSFQHRAYETQYF. CDR3 DNA sequence: TGTGCCAGCAGTTTCCAACACAGGGCGTATGAGACCCAGTACTTC.

CDR3 DNA sequence: TGTGCCAGCATCCTAGGCGACGTATCAGATACGCAGTATTTT. Its translation: CASILGDVSDTQYF. The chain carries TRBV7-9 and TRBJ2-3; D uncertain. Germline V lookup: CDR1 SEHNR, CDR2 FQNEAQ (reference sequence). This CDR3 spans 14 amino acids. The V gene lost 7 bases and the J gene lost 4 bases, with 15 bases spanning the gap.

CDR3 DNA sequence: TGTGCCAGCAGGGGACTGTCGTCTAGCACAGATACGCAGTATTTT. Protein product: CASRGLSSSTDTQYF. The V gene is TRBV25-1, the J gene TRBJ2-3; D is perhaps TRBD2 (6 bases). This CDR3 contains 15 residues. Trimming took 6 bases from V and 0 from J, leaving 13 bases between them. Germline lookup yields CDR1 MGHDK and CDR2 SYGVNS.

The rearrangement links TRBV7-9 to TRBJ1-2, with D possibly being TRBD1 (6 bases). Germline CDR1 SEHNR, CDR2 FQNEAQ (reference sequence). This CDR3 spans 14 amino acids. V lost 5 bases and J lost 2, with 12 bases in between. The DNA of the CDR3 is TGTGCCAGCAGCCTCGGGACACCGAACTATGGCTACACCTTC. Its translation: CASSLGTPNYGYTF.

This chain uses TRBV5-1 with TRBJ2-1; no clear D gene. Deletions cut 9 bases from V and 5 bases from J, with 12 bases between. Germline-derived CDR1 and CDR2 are SGHRS and YFSETQ. The CDR3 loop spans 12 amino acids. For the CDR3, the DNA is TGCGCCACCAAGGACCGTGACAATGAGCAGTTCTTC. It codes for CATKDRDNEQFF.

This chain uses TRBV14 with TRBJ2-2; D tentatively reads TRBD1 or TRBD2 (5 bases each). Germline V gene lookup returns CDR1 SGHDN and CDR2 FVKESK. The V gene lost 0 bases and the J gene lost 0 bases, with 11 bases spanning the gap. CDR3 length: 17 residues. CDR3 region: CASSQDKGPPNTGELFF. As DNA, the CDR3 is TGTGCCAGCAGCCAAGATAAGGGACCCCCGAACACCGGGGAGCTGTTTTTT.

J is TRBJ1-2 and V is TRBV7-2, with a possible D match to TRBD1 (5 bases). The CDR3 contains 15 residues. The germline V gene has CDR1 SGHTA and CDR2 FQGNSA. Trimming took off 5 bases at V and 5 bases at J, with 18 bases between the two ends. The CDR3 protein is CASSLSRGTAYGYTF. The CDR3 bases are TGTGCCAGCAGCCTCAGTCGGGGGACTGCTTATGGCTACACCTTC. Looking up the rest from reference TRBV7-2 and TRBJ1-2 gives the full variable domain: GAGVSQSPSNKVTEKGKDVELRCDPISGHTALYWYRQSLGQGLEFLIYFQGNSAPDKSGLPSDRFSAERTGGSVSTLTIQRTQQEDSAVYLCASSLSRGTAYGYTFGSGTRLTVV.

This sequence joins TRBV4-1 and TRBJ1-2; D unresolved. CDR3 length: 14 residues. Germline V gene data show CDR1 as MGHRA and CDR2 as YSYEKL. The V end was cut by 0 bases, the J end by 8 bases, with 13 bases between. CDR3 protein: CASSQEVGIGGYTF. The CDR3 coding sequence is TGCGCCAGCAGCCAAGAGGTAGGGATTGGCGGCTACACCTTC.

This rearrangement joins TRBV5-1 to TRBJ1-5; possible D gene TRBD1, 6 bases. V dropped 5 bases and J dropped 7 bases, with 22 bases sitting between them. The CDR3 sequence is 16 residues long. The germline V gene encodes CDR1 SGHRS and CDR2 YFSETQ. The CDR3 sequence is CASSTPQGYGGQPQHF. The CDR3 DNA follows: TGCGCCAGCAGTACGCCACAGGGTTACGGCGGGCAGCCCCAGCATTTT.

The J gene is TRBJ1-3, the V gene TRBV6-5; D is perhaps TRBD1 (5 bases). V was cut by 4 bases and J by 3 bases, with 16 bases left in between. Germline CDR1 is MNHEY and CDR2 is SVGAGI. This CDR3 spans 16 amino acids. The CDR3 sequence: CASSWGGEGGGNTIYF. CDR3 sequence (DNA): TGTGCCAGCAGTTGGGGGGGGGAGGGAGGTGGAAACACCATATATTTT.

V gene TRBV28 combines with J gene TRBJ1-5; 10 nucleotides align to TRBD1. The V segment lost 2 bases and the J segment 7 bases; nucleotides outside the gene matches: 8. Germline-derived CDR1 and CDR2 are MDHEN and SYDVKM. The CDR3 consists of 16 residues. This chain's CDR3 is CASSLGTGVGEQPQHF. The CDR3 nucleotides are TGTGCCAGCAGTTTAGGGACAGGGGTAGGAGAGCAGCCCCAGCATTTT.

The rearrangement links TRBV28 to TRBJ1-1; D is uncertain. Trimming took 5 bases from V and 4 from J, leaving 14 bases between them. This CDR3 region has 14 residues. Per germline, CDR1 MDHEN and CDR2 SYDVKM. DNA of the CDR3: TGTGCCAGCAGTCGCGAACTGAAGGGCACTGAAGCTTTCTTT. This codes for CASSRELKGTEAFF.

V and J are TRBV30 and TRBJ1-1; D gene uncertain. CDR1 GTSNPN and CDR2 SVGIG come from the germline V gene (reference sequence). This CDR3 has 13 residues. Deletions cut 2 bases from V and 11 bases from J, with 18 bases between. The CDR3 loop is CAWSPVPEIGAFF. In nucleotides, the CDR3 is TGTGCCTGGAGTCCTGTCCCCGAGATAGGGGCTTTCTTT.

The rearrangement links TRBV4-2 to TRBJ2-4; D is possibly TRBD2 (6 bases). V shed 0 bases and J shed 0 bases, with 12 bases lying between them. Per the germline V gene, CDR1 is LGHNA and CDR2 is YNFKEQ. This CDR3 spans 17 amino acids. The CDR3 is CASSQDTAGLAKNIQYF. DNA of the CDR3: TGTGCCAGCAGCCAAGACACGGCGGGACTAGCCAAAAACATTCAGTACTTC.

The rearrangement joins TRBV10-3 to TRBJ2-7; 8 bases line up with TRBD1. The CDR3 has 15 residues. Germline values: CDR1 ENHRY, CDR2 SYGVKD. The trim removed 6 bases at V and 3 bases at J, leaving 10 bases unmatched. The CDR3 is CAIRGNRGDLYEQYF. In DNA form, the CDR3 reads TGTGCCATCAGGGGTAACAGGGGGGACCTCTACGAGCAGTACTTC.

The chain uses TRBV5-1 and TRBJ1-1; TRBD1 agrees at 9 bases. Trimming took 2 bases from V and 4 from J; bases not matched to a gene: 6. This CDR3 is 15 amino acids long. Germline CDR1 SGHRS, CDR2 YFSETQ. CDR3 DNA sequence: TGCGCCAGCAGCTTACGGAGACAGGGGGTCACTGAAGCTTTCTTT. Amino acids: CASSLRRQGVTEAFF. Complete variable domain (other parts from reference TRBV5-1 and TRBJ1-1): KAGVTQTPRYLIKTRGQQVTLSCSPISGHRSVSWYQQTPGQGLQFLFEYFSETQRNKGNFPGRFSGRQFSNSRSEMNVSTLELGDSALYLCASSLRRQGVTEAFFGQGTRLTVV.

The chain couples TRBV5-4 to TRBJ2-1, with TRBD1 matching over 10 bases. Germline assignment: CDR1 SGHNT and CDR2 YYREEE (reference sequence). J was trimmed by 9 bases and V by 3 bases; bases with no gene match: 18. This CDR3 contains 18 residues. The CDR3 DNA reads TGTGCCAGCAGCTCCGGGACAGGGGCCTCTATAGCTACGGGTGAGCAGTTCTTC. Encoded protein: CASSSGTGASIATGEQFF.

The chain recombines TRBV28 with TRBJ2-4, with 12 bases aligning to TRBD2. J lost 1 base, V lost 4 bases, and 5 bases had no gene match. The CDR3 has 17 amino acids. In germline, CDR1 is MDHEN, CDR2 SYDVKM. The CDR3 loop reads CASSSSGRDFAKNIQYF. The CDR3 coding sequence is TGTGCCAGCAGTTCTAGCGGGAGGGACTTTGCCAAAAACATTCAGTACTTC.

The gene calls are TRBV7-8 and TRBJ1-5, with D possibly matching TRBD1 (6 bases). Trimming left V 5 bases short and J 3 bases short, with 23 bases between. This CDR3 contains 18 residues. The germline V gene encodes CDR1 SGHVS and CDR2 FQNEAQ. The CDR3 DNA sequence: TGTGCCAGCAGCCCTCGAAGCGGGAGGGACATCCCCAATCAGCCCCAGCATTTT. Residues: CASSPRSGRDIPNQPQHF.

The chain recombines TRBV30 with TRBJ2-7, with TRBD1 identical over 8 bases. The CDR3 runs 15 residues. Germline V gene data show CDR1 as GTSNPN and CDR2 as SVGIG (reference sequence). After removal of 3 bases from V and 6 bases from J, the junction contained 13 bases not matched to a gene. The CDR3 loop is CAWRTRTGPPSEQYF. The CDR3 DNA is TGTGCCTGGAGGACGAGGACAGGGCCTCCCTCCGAGCAGTACTTC.

V gene TRBV6-5 combines with J gene TRBJ2-4; D is unresolved. CDR3 length: 13 residues. Germline V gene sequence: CDR1 MNHEY, CDR2 SVGAGI. The V and J ends lost 4 bases and 4 bases respectively, with 8 bases between them. The CDR3 nucleotides are TGTGCCAGCAGTTTTGACGGTAAAAACATTCAGTACTTC. Its protein product is CASSFDGKNIQYF.

CDR3 in amino acids: CASRGPGSSNQPQHF. CDR3 nucleotide sequence: TGTGCCAGCAGGGGACCGGGTAGTAGCAATCAGCCCCAGCATTTT. The chain couples TRBV28 to TRBJ1-5; possibly TRBD1 for D (5 bases). The germline gives CDR1 MDHEN, CDR2 SYDVKM. Between the trimmed V and J ends, which lost 6 bases and 0 bases, there was a span of 12 bases. This CDR3 has 15 amino acids.

The chain employs TRBV29-1 and TRBJ2-7, with 7 positions matching TRBD1. J lost 1 base, V lost 5 bases, and 2 bases had no gene match. Germline lookup yields CDR1 SQVTM and CDR2 ANQGSEA. The CDR3 runs 12 residues. CDR3 nucleotides: TGCAGCGTTCTCAGGGGGTCCTACGAGCAGTACTTC. Translation gives CSVLRGSYEQYF.

The chain recombines TRBV30 with TRBJ2-7; 8 nucleotides agree with TRBD1. The CDR3 extends over 14 amino acids. CDR1 is GTSNPN and CDR2 is SVGIG in the germline V gene (reference sequence). J lost 6 bases, V lost 0 bases, and 7 bases had no gene match. The CDR3 reads CAWSVTPGGSEQYF. The CDR3 nucleotides read TGTGCCTGGAGTGTAACGCCAGGGGGCAGCGAGCAGTACTTC.

This chain connects TRBV6-1 to TRBJ1-5; a possible D gene is TRBD1 (5 bases). CDR1 is MNHNS and CDR2 is SASEGT in the germline V gene. With 3 bases removed from V and 11 bases from J, the gap between germline ends came to 17 bases. The CDR3 consists of 14 residues. The CDR3 nucleotides read TGTGCCAGCAGTGAGACCCCGGGACTTCAATCCCAGCATTTT. This encodes CASSETPGLQSQHF.

The chain couples TRBV5-1 to TRBJ2-3; 11 nucleotides line up with TRBD2. The germline gives CDR1 SGHRS, CDR2 YFSETQ. The CDR3 runs to 16 residues. Trimming at V came to 5 bases and at J to 2 bases, leaving 7 bases not matched to a gene. The CDR3 DNA reads as TGCGCCAGCAGTAGCGGGAGGGCCACCGTCACAGATACGCAGTATTTT. Amino acids: CASSSGRATVTDTQYF.